In its sample, the clone carrying this T cell receptor beta chain was seen a few times. Its antigen is still unknown. This record comes from a study of CD8 T cells in ankylosing spondylitis. Study observations and caveats: Certain motif variants had earlier appeared in reactive arthritis synovial fluid and blood. Apparently characteristic of ankylosing spondylitis blood was a TCR beta motif (about eight highly homologous variants).

TCRdb reprocessed the 5' RACE reads with MiXCR, giving one entry per CDR3 protein. This table has about 800,000 distinct CDR3 sequences, 12% appearing once. The sequenced sample was blood, either unsorted or a sorted T cell fraction (not recorded which). The receptor comes from a male donor with ankylosing spondylitis.

CDR3 amino acids: CSARDRRRNTEAFF. CDR3 DNA: TGCAGTGCTAGAGATCGAAGGAGGAACACTGAAGCTTTCTTT. The V call is TRBV20-1, the J call TRBJ1-1; D not resolved. The V and J ends lost 0 bases and 1 base respectively, with 9 bases between them. This CDR3 region has 14 residues. Germline V gene sequence: CDR1 DFQATT, CDR2 SNEGSKA (reference sequence).